These T cell receptor beta chains were read from a single sample in a study of T-cell memory formation after mild COVID-19. TCRdb used MiXCR to reprocess the 5' RACE reads, holding one entry per CDR3 protein. The sample consists of some 280,000 distinct CDR3 sequences, roughly 16% of them appearing once. Sequenced: PBMCs or a T cell subset sorted from them (not recorded which). All receptors come from a man between 18 and 29 years old who had mild COVID-19 (a few samples of this study predate the infection). Cell type and time point are not known. Both conserved end residues are part of each CDR3.

CDR3 | J | V
CASKQQGRAGYEQYF | TRBJ2-7 | TRBV6-5
CASSPLRPTGKSHGYTF | TRBJ1-2 | TRBV6-5
CASSGTSGTTDTQYF | TRBJ2-3 | TRBV6-5
CASSETGQGAGYEQYF | TRBJ2-7 | TRBV7-9
CSARTDLNTEAFF | TRBJ1-1 | TRBV20-1
CASSPSSTSTYGYTF | TRBJ1-2 | TRBV7-3
CASSQDAGSEETQYF | TRBJ2-5 | TRBV4-3
CASSLGGLKAVSWSPLHF | TRBJ1-6 | TRBV7-2
CASSSSGVPYNEQFF | TRBJ2-1 | TRBV7-3
CASRGLAGPRGTGELFF | TRBJ2-2 | TRBV6-5
CSVDLDGNYGYTF | TRBJ1-2 | TRBV29-1
CASSPGGPLEQFF | TRBJ2-1 | TRBV7-9
CASSLTRTGTKNIQYF | TRBJ2-4 | TRBV7-2
CASSLAGEGEAFF | TRBJ1-1 | TRBV7-9
CASSPSLVTYGYTF | TRBJ1-2 | TRBV6-6
CASSLGGGSYGYTF | TRBJ1-2 | TRBV5-1
CASTRSRGLETEAFF | TRBJ1-1 | TRBV7-9
CSARLPDEQFF | TRBJ2-1 | TRBV20-1
CSAAERRSEKLFF | TRBJ1-4 | TRBV29-1
CATSDLRTVTRSPLHF | TRBJ1-6 | TRBV24-1
CASSFLPTLTDTQYF | TRBJ2-3 | TRBV5-1
CASSQDRTANYGYTF | TRBJ1-2 | TRBV18
CASSNLAGGATDTQYF | TRBJ2-3 | TRBV13
CSVRQGSGTGELFF | TRBJ2-2 | TRBV29-1
CASSRDISNQPQHF | TRBJ1-5 | TRBV7-9
CASSQERSSSYNEQFF | TRBJ2-1 | TRBV7-3
CASTAGGPFNEQYF | TRBJ2-7 | TRBV5-6